This T cell receptor beta chain is drawn from a study of monozygotic twins with cystic fibrosis. Overall study context: With roughly 16 PCR cycles, barcoded libraries came from roughly 2.9 micrograms of fragmented DNA. Notes on the study in general: Shared CDR3 numbers were not associated with age, concordance or severity. V usage most resembled the co-twin in 13 of 16 pairs.

Clones were read by immunoSEQ multiplex PCR, and TCRdb kept only the in-frame ones, dropping some. The sample lists more than 25,000 clones; just over 90% were seen once. A word on this clone: The antigen is not known.

CDR1 and CDR2 from the germline V gene are MNHEY and SMNVEV (reference sequence). The CDR3 extends over 15 amino acids. Trimming at V came to 5 bases and at J to 2 bases, leaving 8 bases not matched to a gene. Sequences were obtained from blood. This chain uses TRBV27 with TRBJ2-7, with 8 nucleotides matching TRBD1. The sequence was obtained from a girl aged 2-10 years with cystic fibrosis. The CDR3 sequence is CASSGGQATTYEQYF. The CDR3 bases are TGTGCCAGCAGTGGGGGACAGGCTACGACCTACGAGCAGTACTTC.